One sample yielded the 30 T cell receptor beta chains listed below, sequenced in a study of T-cell reconstitution after alpha-beta-depleted transplantation in children. Researchers prepared the TCRbeta library using unique molecular identifiers, the study reports. TCRdb itself ran the PCR reads through MiXCR, one entry per CDR3 protein. The table has about 600,000 distinct CDR3 sequences, about an eighth seen once; the top ten hold 2% to 2.5%. The material sequenced was PBMCs, mostly from graft donor cells, taken 360 days after TCRalphabeta/CD19-depleted stem cell transplant. These receptors came from a male patient aged 5 to 17 who had a stem cell transplant for acute myeloid leukemia, so the T cells may come from the graft donor.

This clonotype appeared a few times. The rearrangement links TRBV7-9 to TRBJ2-1; TRBD2 matches at 9 bases. The germline V gene has CDR1 SEHNR and CDR2 FQNEAQ (reference sequence). This CDR3 contains 13 residues. V was clipped by 8 bases and J by 6 bases; unmatched bases: 5. The CDR3 loop is CASWGGRANEQFF. CDR3 nucleotides: TGTGCCAGCTGGGGCGGGAGGGCCAATGAGCAGTTCTTC.

Only one count was recorded for this clonotype. This chain uses TRBV28 with TRBJ2-7, with D perhaps TRBD2 (5 bases). Per the germline V gene, CDR1 is MDHEN and CDR2 is SYDVKM. Trimming removed 6 bases from V and 7 bases from J, with 13 bases in between. The CDR3 loop spans 12 amino acids. CDR3: CASSEGDWEQYF. The CDR3 region has the DNA TGTGCCAGCAGCGAGGGAGACTGGGAGCAGTACTTC.

This clonotype has more than one count but fewer than ten. V usage is TRBV7-8 and J usage is TRBJ2-2; perhaps TRBD2 as D (6 bases). The length of the CDR3 is 16 residues. V was cut by 0 bases and J by 1 base, with 9 bases left in between. The germline V gene encodes CDR1 SGHVS and CDR2 FQNEAQ. The CDR3 here is CASSLAWRGNTGELFF. The CDR3 bases are TGTGCCAGCAGCTTAGCGTGGCGGGGGAACACCGGGGAGCTGTTTTTT.

The chain recombines TRBV18 with TRBJ2-3; TRBD2 agrees at 7 bases. From germline, CDR1 is KGHSH and CDR2 LQKENI. Unmatched junction bases numbered 7, after V lost 4 bases and J lost 3 bases. The CDR3 covers 15 residues. The CDR3: CASSLTGGLTDTQYF. CDR3 DNA: TGTGCCAGCTCACTAACGGGAGGCCTTACAGATACGCAGTATTTT.

The chain carries TRBV3-1 and TRBJ2-7; TRBD2 agrees at 9 bases. After removal of 0 bases from V and 3 bases from J, the junction contained 6 bases not matched to a gene. The germline V gene encodes CDR1 LGHDT and CDR2 YNNKEL (reference sequence). The CDR3 is made up of 16 amino acids. The CDR3 is CASSQDPTSGGYEQYF. In DNA form, the CDR3 reads TGTGCCAGCAGCCAAGATCCGACTAGCGGAGGCTACGAGCAGTACTTC.

The rearrangement joins TRBV20-1 to TRBJ2-1; TRBD2 aligns across 9 bases. After removal of 6 bases from V and 0 bases from J, the junction contained 24 bases not matched to a gene. Germline V CDR1 and CDR2: DFQATT, SNEGSKA (reference sequence). The CDR3 loop spans 21 amino acids. The CDR3 nucleotides are TGCAGTGCCCTAATTTCCGCCTCGCCCCTAGCGGGGTACCGCTCCTACAATGAGCAGTTCTTC. The encoded protein is CSALISASPLAGYRSYNEQFF.

This clonotype has ten or more counts. The V and J genes are TRBV28 and TRBJ1-2, with D possibly TRBD1 on 5 matching bases. Germline CDR1 is MDHEN and CDR2 is SYDVKM. V shed 9 bases and J shed 2 bases, with 19 bases lying between them. This CDR3 is 15 amino acids long. The CDR3 loop reads CARPLTGTQNYGYTF. The CDR3 nucleotides read TGTGCCAGACCCTTAACCGGGACCCAGAACTATGGCTACACCTTC.

In its sample, this clonotype was seen a few times. Compared with germline, one end of the junction differs, possibly owing to a read error. The V and J genes are TRBV7-9 and TRBJ2-7, with TRBD1 as a possible D gene (6 bases). This CDR3 has 16 residues. The germline V gene encodes CDR1 SEHNR and CDR2 FQNEAQ (reference sequence). Here the CDR3 DNA reads TGTGCCAGCAGCAAACAGGGACCTACTGTTCCCCTGCCCCCGGACTTC. Its protein product is CASSKQGPTVPLPPDF.

In this sample, this clonotype turned up many times. This chain connects TRBV12-3 or TRBV12-4 to TRBJ1-2; no reliable D call. The CDR3 has 14 residues. Trimming shortened V by 2 bases and J by 7 bases, and 14 bases separated the two germline ends. The CDR3 nucleotides are TGTGCCAGCAGTTTAAGAGGCACCGCGGCTGGCTACACCTTC. Residues: CASSLRGTAAGYTF.

This clonotype showed up just a few times. The V call is TRBV4-3, the J call TRBJ2-6, with D perhaps TRBD1 (5 bases). This CDR3 contains 18 residues. The germline V gene has CDR1 LGHNA and CDR2 YSLEER. The germline V and J ends were trimmed by 0 bases and 3 bases, with 15 bases remaining between them. This chain's CDR3 is CASSQDPSQGGGANVLTF. In nucleotides, the CDR3 is TGCGCCAGCAGCCAAGATCCGTCCCAGGGCGGTGGGGCCAACGTCCTGACTTTC.

This clonotype was recorded at least ten times. The chain employs TRBV5-1 and TRBJ1-1; weak D call: TRBD1 (6 bases). This CDR3 region has 16 residues. V was cut by 0 bases and J by 1 base, with 13 bases left in between. Germline values: CDR1 SGHRS, CDR2 YFSETQ. CDR3 amino acids: CASSLEATGKNTEAFF. The DNA for the CDR3 is TGCGCCAGCAGCTTGGAAGCGACAGGAAAGAACACTGAAGCTTTCTTT.

There are a few counts of this clonotype. The chain links TRBV20-1 to TRBJ2-7; TRBD1 matches at 7 bases. Germline-derived CDR1 and CDR2 are DFQATT and SNEGSKA (reference sequence). The CDR3 is 15 residues long. J gave up 2 bases and V 4 bases, and 11 bases lay outside the gene matches. CDR3: CSATKPGQYTYEQYF. In DNA, the CDR3 is TGCAGTGCTACGAAACCGGGACAGTACACCTACGAGCAGTACTTC.

The rearrangement joins TRBV6-5 to TRBJ2-7; possible D gene TRBD1, 5 bases. The CDR3 totals 14 residues. Germline loops: CDR1 MNHEY, CDR2 SVGAGI. Trimming cost V 2 bases and J 1 base, with 9 bases left between them. The CDR3 loop reads CASSYRRQSYEQYF. The CDR3 nucleotides are TGTGCCAGCAGTTACCGCCGACAGTCCTACGAGCAGTACTTC.

This chain links TRBV7-9 with TRBJ2-1; TRBD1 matches at 9 bases. The CDR3 length is 15 residues. Trimming cost V 5 bases and J 7 bases; bases outside gene matches: 9. Germline V gene sequence: CDR1 SEHNR, CDR2 FQNEAQ (reference sequence). Here the CDR3 reads CASSDRDRVVNEQFF. The CDR3 bases are TGTGCCAGCAGCGACCGGGACAGGGTAGTGAATGAGCAGTTCTTC.

This clonotype was detected once. The V call is TRBV7-3, the J call TRBJ2-7; D perhaps matches TRBD2 (5 bases). The V gene lost 0 bases and the J gene lost 6 bases, with 9 bases spanning the gap. Germline V gives CDR1 SGHTA, CDR2 FQGTGA. The CDR3 has 13 residues. CDR3 nucleotide sequence: TGTGCCAGCAGCTTAACCCAAACTAGCGAGCAGTACTTC. Its translation: CASSLTQTSEQYF.

This clonotype was recorded a few times. J is TRBJ2-5 and V is TRBV4-3; the match to TRBD2 covers 11 bases. Germline V gene sequence: CDR1 LGHNA, CDR2 YSLEER. The CDR3 has 15 residues. J was trimmed by 5 bases and V by 0 bases; bases with no gene match: 2. The CDR3: CASSQDRTSGETQYF. In nucleotides, the CDR3 is TGCGCCAGCAGCCAAGACAGGACTAGCGGGGAGACCCAGTACTTC.

The rearrangement joins TRBV12-3 or TRBV12-4 to TRBJ2-1; 12 bases align to TRBD2. CDR3 length equals 15 residues. CDR3 residues: CTCRMGTSGFNEQFF. The CDR3 nucleotides read TGTACCTGCAGGATGGGGACTAGCGGGTTCAATGAGCAGTTCTTC.

This clonotype was detected many times. This rearrangement joins TRBV29-1 to TRBJ2-3; 7 nucleotides line up with TRBD2. Germline V gene sequence: CDR1 SQVTM, CDR2 ANQGSEA. The CDR3 covers 15 residues. V trimming: 4 bases; J trimming: 1 base; junction bases outside the gene matches: 8. The CDR3 coding sequence is TGCAGCGTTGCGGTCAGCGGGACCGGCACAGATACGCAGTATTTT. Its protein product is CSVAVSGTGTDTQYF.

The chain has TRBV29-1 and TRBJ2-7, with unresolved D. CDR3 length: 11 residues. Trimming shortened V by 6 bases and J by 12 bases, and 18 bases separated the two germline ends. Germline V gene data show CDR1 as SQVTM and CDR2 as ANQGSEA. The CDR3, as DNA: TGCAGCGTCTGGGTCCTGAGTACGCGGTACTTC. The encoded protein is CSVWVLSTRYF.

This clonotype has a count of ten or more. V is TRBV5-1 and J is TRBJ2-1; 10 nucleotides line up with TRBD2. With 2 bases clipped from V and 6 bases from J, the junction kept 11 bases outside the gene matches. The CDR3 is made up of 17 amino acids. Germline loops: CDR1 SGHRS, CDR2 YFSETQ. The CDR3 loop reads CASSLGFGSGRGNEQFF. Here the CDR3 DNA reads TGCGCCAGCAGCTTAGGGTTTGGAAGCGGGAGGGGCAATGAGCAGTTCTTC.

This clonotype was seen a handful of times. The CDR3 here is CASSLAFAYTDTQYF. The CDR3 DNA sequence: TGTGCCAGCAGCTTAGCCTTCGCATACACAGATACGCAGTATTTT. The chain is built from TRBV7-9 and TRBJ2-3; D gene uncertain. Germline V gene sequence: CDR1 SEHNR, CDR2 FQNEAQ (reference sequence). The CDR3 consists of 15 residues. The germline V and J ends were trimmed by 0 bases and 2 bases, with 9 bases remaining between them. Filled out from reference TRBV7-9 and TRBJ2-3, the complete variable domain reads DTGVSQNPRHKITKRGQNVTFRCDPISEHNRLYWYRQTLGQGPEFLTYFQNEAQLEKSRLLSDRFSAERPKGSFSTLEIQRTEQGDSAMYLCASSLAFAYTDTQYFGPGTRLTVL.

On this clonotype: Sequence at one end of the junction differs from germline and may be a read error. The rearrangement joins TRBV5-1 to TRBJ2-1; 8 bases align to TRBD1. Germline V lookup: CDR1 SGHRS, CDR2 YFSETQ. This CDR3 region has 15 residues. The DNA for the CDR3 is TGCGCCAGCAGCCTCTGGACAGGGAAGGGAACTAGGAAACGATTC. Translation: CASSLWTGKGTRKRF.

The chain combines TRBV11-2 with TRBJ2-4, with 7 bases matching TRBD2. V lost 2 bases, J lost 0 bases, and 10 bases stayed unmatched. Germline CDR1 and CDR2: SGHAT and FQNNGV. This CDR3 is built from 18 residues. CDR3 in amino acids: CASSLHQSGTIAKNIQYF. The CDR3 DNA follows: TGTGCCAGCAGCTTACACCAGAGCGGGACTATAGCCAAAAACATTCAGTACTTC.

The chain links TRBV7-8 to TRBJ2-1; possibly TRBD1 or TRBD2 for D (5 bases each). Germline V lookup: CDR1 SGHVS, CDR2 FQNEAQ. This CDR3 spans 16 amino acids. V was clipped by 2 bases and J by 1 base, with 12 bases between them. The CDR3 nucleotides are TGTGCCAGCAGCTTATATCTGGGGGAATCCTACAATGAGCAGTTCTTC. Translated, it gives CASSLYLGESYNEQFF.

V and J are TRBV11-2 and TRBJ2-1; 9 bases agree with TRBD2. The trim removed 1 base at V and 5 bases at J, leaving 12 bases unmatched. This CDR3 is built from 18 residues. The germline V gene has CDR1 SGHAT and CDR2 FQNNGV. CDR3 nucleotides: TGTGCCAGCAGCTTAGGGTCGATAGCGGGAGCGTTGAACAATGAGCAGTTCTTC. Its protein is CASSLGSIAGALNNEQFF.

In its sample, this clonotype was seen many times. The V and J genes are TRBV4-2 and TRBJ2-2; 14 positions agree with TRBD2. This CDR3 spans 17 amino acids. The V gene's germline CDR1 is LGHNA and CDR2 YNFKEQ. The J segment lost 6 bases and the V segment lost 0 bases, leaving 3 bases of the junction unmatched. CDR3 in amino acids: CASSQDRGLAGAGELFF. The CDR3 DNA follows: TGTGCCAGCAGCCAAGATCGGGGACTAGCGGGAGCCGGGGAGCTGTTTTTT.

The chain links TRBV25-1 to TRBJ2-3, with 9 bases aligning to TRBD1. Germline CDR1 is MGHDK and CDR2 is SYGVNS. V gave up 7 bases and J gave up 5 bases; unmatched junction bases: 10. This CDR3 comprises 15 residues. CDR3 residues: CASKRGQGFRDTQYF. CDR3 in DNA: TGTGCCAGCAAGAGGGGACAGGGTTTCCGAGATACGCAGTATTTT.

In this sample, this clonotype turned up a few times. The rearrangement links TRBV6-5 to TRBJ2-1, with 12 bases that match TRBD2. CDR3 length: 18 residues. CDR1 is MNHEY and CDR2 is SVGAGI in the germline V gene. The junction had 11 bases not matched to a gene; V was cut back by 4 bases and J by 4 bases. DNA for the CDR3: TGTGCCAGCAGTTCTCGACTAGCGGGAGTGCGGGCATACAATGAGCAGTTCTTC. Translated: CASSSRLAGVRAYNEQFF.

V gene TRBV20-1 combines with J gene TRBJ2-2; D is uncertain. Germline values: CDR1 DFQATT, CDR2 SNEGSKA (reference sequence). CDR3 length equals 11 residues. The V gene lost 7 bases and the J gene lost 4 bases, with 7 bases spanning the gap. CDR3 region: CSGSFTGELFF. For the CDR3, the DNA is TGCAGTGGGTCCTTCACCGGGGAGCTGTTTTTT.

The CDR3 protein is CASSLAGVAGEQFF. The CDR3 DNA is TGCGCCAGCAGCTTGGCCGGGGTAGCGGGGGAGCAGTTCTTC. The chain combines TRBV5-1 with TRBJ2-1; 8 bases map to TRBD2. Germline V gives CDR1 SGHRS, CDR2 YFSETQ. V gave up 0 bases and J gave up 10 bases; unmatched junction bases: 6. The CDR3 totals 14 residues. Full variable domain (missing parts from reference TRBV5-1 and TRBJ2-1): KAGVTQTPRYLIKTRGQQVTLSCSPISGHRSVSWYQQTPGQGLQFLFEYFSETQRNKGNFPGRFSGRQFSNSRSEMNVSTLELGDSALYLCASSLAGVAGEQFFGPGTRLTVL.